Below, one T cell receptor (beta chain) is given with its context. Its target is unknown. A second 7 to 11 cycle PCR used barcoded and J-beta primers. TCRdb called the 5' RACE reads again in MiXCR, with one record for every CDR3 protein. This table holds fewer than 1,000,000 distinct CDR3 sequences, 40% to 50% found once. The data derive from a study of blood T cells in healthy people across ages. Study findings and constraints: Any conclusive comparison of naive versus antigen-experienced cells was prevented by using unsorted PBMCs.

PBMCs were isolated at a quantity of at least 6.5 million per sample. Trimming shortened V by 10 bases and J by 3 bases, and 16 bases separated the two germline ends. The germline V gene has CDR1 MGHDK and CDR2 SYGVNS. This CDR3 region has 14 residues. The chain has TRBV25-1 and TRBJ1-5; a weak D match, TRBD1 (6 bases). This TCR was sampled from a man aged 55-75 years in good health. Input material: blood. The CDR3 spells CANSQTGFNQPQHF. The CDR3 DNA follows: TGTGCCAACAGCCAGACAGGCTTCAATCAGCCCCAGCATTTT.